Each of the 5 T cell receptor beta chains below was sequenced from the same sample in a study of cytomegalovirus exposure and HLA in healthy donors. Primers: 60 Vbeta forward and 13 Jbeta reverse. Sequenced by immunoSEQ multiplex PCR; TCRdb stores in-frame clones only, minus some. This table holds some 54,000 clones, more than 75% found once. What was sequenced was PBMCs. These receptors came from a male donor in good health and CMV-seronegative.

V is TRBV6-6 and J is TRBJ1-1; D remains ambiguous. The CDR3 covers 13 residues. Germline CDR1 MNHNY, CDR2 SVGAGI (reference sequence). V was trimmed by 10 bases and J by 1 base, leaving 13 bases between them. The CDR3 sequence: CATKPAGNTEAFF. In DNA, the CDR3 is TGTGCCACCAAACCGGCGGGGAACACTGAAGCTTTCTTT.

V and J are TRBV27 and TRBJ2-7, with 8 nucleotides matching TRBD1. The junction had 9 bases not matched to a gene; V was cut back by 5 bases and J by 3 bases. CDR3 size: 15 residues. CDR1 is MNHEY, CDR2 SMNVEV, per germline (reference sequence). The CDR3 DNA follows: TGTGCCAGCAGTCTCGGGACAGGATACTACTACGAGCAGTACTTC. Its translation is CASSLGTGYYYEQYF.

This chain links TRBV9 with TRBJ1-2, with TRBD1 identical over 7 bases. Trimming cost V 2 bases and J 2 bases; bases outside gene matches: 6. The CDR3 totals 15 residues. In germline, CDR1 is SGDLS, CDR2 YYNGEE. CDR3 in amino acids: CASSVTGVGNYGYTF. The DNA of the CDR3 is TGTGCCAGCAGCGTTACAGGGGTAGGGAACTATGGCTACACCTTC.

J is TRBJ2-3 and V is TRBV7-3, with D tentatively TRBD2 (6 bases). V lost 5 bases and J lost 6, with 18 bases in between. This CDR3 is 15 amino acids long. The germline V gene encodes CDR1 SGHTA and CDR2 FQGTGA. CDR3 in amino acids: CASSQAPAGWDTQYF. The CDR3 nucleotides are TGTGCCAGCAGCCAGGCACCGGCGGGGTGGGATACGCAGTATTTT.

As concerns this clone: One end of the junction is discordant with germline, which a read error may explain. V usage is TRBV7-9 and J usage is TRBJ1-1, with 7 bases aligning to TRBD1. The CDR3 has 12 amino acids. The germline V gene encodes CDR1 SEHNR and CDR2 FQNEAQ (reference sequence). The DNA of the CDR3 is TGTTCCAGCAGCACAGGGGTTACCGAAGCTTTCTTT. It is translated as CSSSTGVTEAFF.